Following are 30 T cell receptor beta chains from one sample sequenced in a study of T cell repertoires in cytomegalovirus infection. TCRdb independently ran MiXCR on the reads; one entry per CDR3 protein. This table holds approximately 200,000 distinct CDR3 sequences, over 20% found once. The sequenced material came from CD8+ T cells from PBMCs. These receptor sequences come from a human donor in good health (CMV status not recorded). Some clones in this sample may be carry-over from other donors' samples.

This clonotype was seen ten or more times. The CDR3 DNA sequence: TGCAGCGTTGAGAGCCGGACGTCGACTGAAGCTTTCTTT. Translation: CSVESRTSTEAFF. V usage is TRBV29-1 and J usage is TRBJ1-1; D ambiguous. This CDR3 spans 13 amino acids. Germline V gene data show CDR1 as SQVTM and CDR2 as ANQGSEA. V lost 3 bases to trimming and J lost 5 bases, with 13 bases between them.

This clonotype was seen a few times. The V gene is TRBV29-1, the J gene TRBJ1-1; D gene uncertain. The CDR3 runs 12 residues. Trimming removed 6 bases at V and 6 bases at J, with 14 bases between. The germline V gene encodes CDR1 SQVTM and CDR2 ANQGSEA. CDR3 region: CSVLIGSAEAFF. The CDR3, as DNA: TGCAGCGTCCTAATAGGGTCAGCTGAAGCTTTCTTT.

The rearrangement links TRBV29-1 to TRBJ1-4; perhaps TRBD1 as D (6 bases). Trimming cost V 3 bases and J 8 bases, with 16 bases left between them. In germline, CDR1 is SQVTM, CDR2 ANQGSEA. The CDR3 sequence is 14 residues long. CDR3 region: CSVDGGASGEKLFF. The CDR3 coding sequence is TGCAGCGTTGACGGGGGCGCTTCGGGAGAAAAACTGTTTTTT.

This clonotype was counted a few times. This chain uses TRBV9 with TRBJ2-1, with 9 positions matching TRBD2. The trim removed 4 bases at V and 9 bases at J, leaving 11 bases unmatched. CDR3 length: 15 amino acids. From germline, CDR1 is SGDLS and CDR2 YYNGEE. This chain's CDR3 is CASSFGLAQGGEQFF. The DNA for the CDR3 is TGTGCCAGCAGCTTCGGACTAGCGCAGGGGGGTGAGCAGTTCTTC.

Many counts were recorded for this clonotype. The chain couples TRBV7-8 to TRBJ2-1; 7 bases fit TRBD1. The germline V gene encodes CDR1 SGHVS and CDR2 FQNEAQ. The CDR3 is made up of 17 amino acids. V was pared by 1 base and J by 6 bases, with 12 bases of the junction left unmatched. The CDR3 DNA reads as TGTGCCAGCAGCTTAGAGCTAGGGGGCGGCCTTGGCAATGAGCAGTTCTTC. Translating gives CASSLELGGGLGNEQFF.

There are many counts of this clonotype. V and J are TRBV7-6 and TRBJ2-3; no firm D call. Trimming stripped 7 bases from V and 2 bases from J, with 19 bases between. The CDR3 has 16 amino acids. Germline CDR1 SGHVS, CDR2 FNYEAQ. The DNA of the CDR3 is TGTGCCAGCACCGAGTACCGACCCGGGTTCACAGATACGCAGTATTTT. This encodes CASTEYRPGFTDTQYF.

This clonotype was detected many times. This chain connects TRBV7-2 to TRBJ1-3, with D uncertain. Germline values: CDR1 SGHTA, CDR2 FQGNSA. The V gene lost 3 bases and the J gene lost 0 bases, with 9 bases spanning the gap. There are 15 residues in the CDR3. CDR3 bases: TGTGCCAGCAGCTTCTCAACTATCTCTGGAAACACCATATATTTT. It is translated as CASSFSTISGNTIYF.

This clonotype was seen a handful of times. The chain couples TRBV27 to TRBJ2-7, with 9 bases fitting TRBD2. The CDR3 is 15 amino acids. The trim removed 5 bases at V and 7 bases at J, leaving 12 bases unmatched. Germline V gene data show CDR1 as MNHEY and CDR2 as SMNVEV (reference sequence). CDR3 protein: CASSVSGGPFGEQYF. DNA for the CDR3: TGTGCCAGCAGTGTTAGCGGGGGTCCCTTTGGGGAGCAGTACTTC.

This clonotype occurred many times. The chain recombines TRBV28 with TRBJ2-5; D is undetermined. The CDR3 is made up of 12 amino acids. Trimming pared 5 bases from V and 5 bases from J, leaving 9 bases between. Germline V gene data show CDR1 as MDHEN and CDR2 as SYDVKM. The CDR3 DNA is TGTGCCAGCAGTCTCCTCTACGAGACCCAGTACTTC. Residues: CASSLLYETQYF.

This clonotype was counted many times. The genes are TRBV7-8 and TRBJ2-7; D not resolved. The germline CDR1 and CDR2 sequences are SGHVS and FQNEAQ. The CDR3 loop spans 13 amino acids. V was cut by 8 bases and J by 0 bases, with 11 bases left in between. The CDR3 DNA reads TGTGCCAGCTCGACGACGAGCTCCTACGAGCAGTACTTC. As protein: CASSTTSSYEQYF. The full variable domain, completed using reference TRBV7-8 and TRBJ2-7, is GAGVSQSPRYKVAKRGQDVALRCDPISGHVSLFWYQQALGQGPEFLTYFQNEAQLDKSGLPSDRFFAERPEGSVSTLKIQRTQQEDSAVYLCASSTTSSYEQYFGPGTRLTVT.

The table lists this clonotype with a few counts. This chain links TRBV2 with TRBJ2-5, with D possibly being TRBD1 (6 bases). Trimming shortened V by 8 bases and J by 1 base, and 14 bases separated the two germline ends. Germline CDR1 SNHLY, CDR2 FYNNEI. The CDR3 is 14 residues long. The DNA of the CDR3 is TGTGCCAGCGGGGGCCCCGGCAGCCAAGAGACCCAGTACTTC. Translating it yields CASGGPGSQETQYF. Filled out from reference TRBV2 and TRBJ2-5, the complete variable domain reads EPEVTQTPSHQVTQMGQEVILRCVPISNHLYFYWYRQILGQKVEFLVSFYNNEISEKSEIFDDQFSVERPDGSNFTLKIRSTKLEDSAMYFCASGGPGSQETQYFGPGTRLLVL.

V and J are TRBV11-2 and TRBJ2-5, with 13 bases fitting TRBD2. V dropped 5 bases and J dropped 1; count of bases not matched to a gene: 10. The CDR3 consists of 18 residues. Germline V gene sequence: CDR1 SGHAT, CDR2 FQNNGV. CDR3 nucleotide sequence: TGTGCCAGCAGCCCAGGGGGGACTAGCGGGGTAATCCAAGAGACCCAGTACTTC. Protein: CASSPGGTSGVIQETQYF.

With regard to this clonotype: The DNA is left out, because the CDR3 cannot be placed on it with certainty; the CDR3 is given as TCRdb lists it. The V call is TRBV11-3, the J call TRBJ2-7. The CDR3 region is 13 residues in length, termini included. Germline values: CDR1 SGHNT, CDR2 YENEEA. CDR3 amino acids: CASSSTLGYEQYF.

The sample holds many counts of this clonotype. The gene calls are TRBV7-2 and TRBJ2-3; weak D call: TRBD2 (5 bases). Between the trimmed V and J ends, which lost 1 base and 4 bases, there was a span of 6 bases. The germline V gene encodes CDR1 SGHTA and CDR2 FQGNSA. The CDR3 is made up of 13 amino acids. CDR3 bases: TGTGCCAGCAGCTTAGGGACTGCAGATACGCAGTATTTT. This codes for CASSLGTADTQYF.

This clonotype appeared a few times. Here the CDR3 DNA reads TGTGCCAGCAGCTCTGCCGGGACATTCTACAATGAGCAGTTCTTC. Translating gives CASSSAGTFYNEQFF. This chain connects TRBV7-9 to TRBJ2-1; the D gene is possibly TRBD1 (6 bases). The germline V gene encodes CDR1 SEHNR and CDR2 FQNEAQ (reference sequence). The CDR3 totals 15 residues. V lost 4 bases and J lost 3, with 13 bases in between.

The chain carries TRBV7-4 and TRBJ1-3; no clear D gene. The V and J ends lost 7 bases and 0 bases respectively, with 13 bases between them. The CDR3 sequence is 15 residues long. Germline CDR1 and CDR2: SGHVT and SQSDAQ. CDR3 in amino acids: CASKREISSGNTIYF. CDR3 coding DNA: TGTGCCAGCAAAAGAGAGATTAGCTCTGGAAACACCATATATTTT.

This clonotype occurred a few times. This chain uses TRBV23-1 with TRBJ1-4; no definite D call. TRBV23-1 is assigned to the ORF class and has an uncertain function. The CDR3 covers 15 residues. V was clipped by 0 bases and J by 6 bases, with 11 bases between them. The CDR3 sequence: CASSQSSDGDEKLFF. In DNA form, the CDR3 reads TGCGCCAGCAGTCAATCGTCCGACGGAGATGAAAAACTGTTTTTT.

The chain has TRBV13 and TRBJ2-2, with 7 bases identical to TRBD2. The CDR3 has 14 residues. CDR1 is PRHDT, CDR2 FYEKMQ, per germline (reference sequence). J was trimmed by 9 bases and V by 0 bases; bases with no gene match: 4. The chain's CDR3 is CASSLGLAAWELFF. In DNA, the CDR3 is TGTGCCAGCAGCTTAGGGCTAGCGGCTTGGGAGCTGTTTTTT.

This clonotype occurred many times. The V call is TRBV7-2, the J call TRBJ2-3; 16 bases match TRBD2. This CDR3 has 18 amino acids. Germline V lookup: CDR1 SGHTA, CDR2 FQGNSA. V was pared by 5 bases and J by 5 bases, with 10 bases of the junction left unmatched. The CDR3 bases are TGTGCCAGCAGCCCCGGGGGGACTAGCGGGGGGGCCAAAGATACGCAGTATTTT. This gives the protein CASSPGGTSGGAKDTQYF.

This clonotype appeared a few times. DNA of the CDR3: TGCGCCAGCGGTGAGCGGGGGGTGAACAATGAGCAGTTCTTC. Its translation is CASGERGVNNEQFF. The chain couples TRBV5-1 to TRBJ2-1, with 9 nucleotides matching TRBD2. Per germline, CDR1 SGHRS and CDR2 YFSETQ. V shed 7 bases, J shed 5 bases, and the junction held 7 bases outside the gene matches. CDR3 length equals 14 residues.

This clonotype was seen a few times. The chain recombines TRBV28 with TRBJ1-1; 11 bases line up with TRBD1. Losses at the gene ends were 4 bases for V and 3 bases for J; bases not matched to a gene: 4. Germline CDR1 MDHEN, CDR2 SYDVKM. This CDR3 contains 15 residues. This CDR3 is CASSWTGGLYTEAFF. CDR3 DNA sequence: TGTGCCAGCAGTTGGACAGGGGGCCTGTACACTGAAGCTTTCTTT.

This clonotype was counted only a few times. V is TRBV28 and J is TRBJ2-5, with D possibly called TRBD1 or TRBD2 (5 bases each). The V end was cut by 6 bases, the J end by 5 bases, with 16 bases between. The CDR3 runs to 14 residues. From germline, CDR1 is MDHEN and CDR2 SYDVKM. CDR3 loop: CASSLLGERETQYF. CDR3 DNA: TGTGCCAGCAGCCTGCTAGGGGAGAGGGAGACCCAGTACTTC.

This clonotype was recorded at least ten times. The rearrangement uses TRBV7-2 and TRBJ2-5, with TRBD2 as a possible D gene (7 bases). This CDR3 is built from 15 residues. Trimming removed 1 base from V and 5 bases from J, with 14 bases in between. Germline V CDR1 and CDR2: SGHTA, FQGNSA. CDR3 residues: CASSLVPGEGETQYF. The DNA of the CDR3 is TGTGCCAGCAGCTTAGTTCCAGGGGAGGGGGAGACCCAGTACTTC.

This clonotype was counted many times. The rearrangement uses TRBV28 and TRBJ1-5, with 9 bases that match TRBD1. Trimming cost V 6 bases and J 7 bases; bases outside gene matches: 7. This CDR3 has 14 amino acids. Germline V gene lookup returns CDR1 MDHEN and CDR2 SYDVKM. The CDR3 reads CASSLDRGVQPQHF. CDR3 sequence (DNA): TGTGCCAGCAGCTTAGACAGGGGGGTACAGCCCCAGCATTTT.

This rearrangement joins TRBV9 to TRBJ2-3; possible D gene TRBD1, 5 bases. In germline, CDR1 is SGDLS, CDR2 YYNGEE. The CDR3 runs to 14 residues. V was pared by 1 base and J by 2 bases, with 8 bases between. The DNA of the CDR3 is TGTGCCAGCAGCGTACAGGGTTACACAGATACGCAGTATTTT. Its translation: CASSVQGYTDTQYF.

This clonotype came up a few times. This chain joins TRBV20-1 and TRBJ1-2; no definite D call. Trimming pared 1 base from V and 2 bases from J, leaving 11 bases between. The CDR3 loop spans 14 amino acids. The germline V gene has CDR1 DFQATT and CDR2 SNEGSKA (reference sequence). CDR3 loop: CSARGEGSNYGYTF. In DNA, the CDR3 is TGCAGTGCTAGAGGAGAGGGATCGAACTATGGCTACACCTTC.

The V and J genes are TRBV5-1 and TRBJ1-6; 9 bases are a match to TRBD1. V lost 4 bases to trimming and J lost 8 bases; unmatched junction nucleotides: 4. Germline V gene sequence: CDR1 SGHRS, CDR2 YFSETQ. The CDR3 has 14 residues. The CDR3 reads CASSADRGYSPLHF. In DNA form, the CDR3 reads TGCGCCAGCAGCGCCGACAGGGGGTATTCACCCCTCCACTTT.

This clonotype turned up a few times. The CDR3, as DNA: TGCAGCGTTGATATAGGGGAAGGATTGAAGGAAGCTTTCTTT. Its translation is CSVDIGEGLKEAFF. The rearrangement uses TRBV29-1 and TRBJ1-1; tentatively, D is TRBD1 (5 bases). The CDR3 sequence is 14 residues long. V lost 3 bases, J lost 8 bases, and 19 bases lay in between. Germline CDR1 SQVTM, CDR2 ANQGSEA.

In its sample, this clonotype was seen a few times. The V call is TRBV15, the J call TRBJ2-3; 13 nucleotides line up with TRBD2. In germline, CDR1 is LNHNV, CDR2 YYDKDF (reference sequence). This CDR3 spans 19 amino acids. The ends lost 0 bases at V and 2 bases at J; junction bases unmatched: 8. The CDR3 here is CATSRDWTSGGTPTDTQYF. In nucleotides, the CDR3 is TGTGCCACCAGCAGAGATTGGACTAGCGGGGGCACACCCACAGATACGCAGTATTTT.

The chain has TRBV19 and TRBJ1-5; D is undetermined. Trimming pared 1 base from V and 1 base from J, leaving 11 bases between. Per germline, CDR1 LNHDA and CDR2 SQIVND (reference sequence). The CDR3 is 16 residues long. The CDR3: CASSIAHAVSNQPQHF. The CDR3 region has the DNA TGTGCCAGTAGTATAGCACACGCTGTGAGCAATCAGCCCCAGCATTTT. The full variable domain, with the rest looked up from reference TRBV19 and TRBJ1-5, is DGGITQSPKYLFRKEGQNVTLSCEQNLNHDAMYWYRQDPGQGLRLIYYSQIVNDFQKGDIAEGYSVSREKKESFPLTVTSAQKNPTAFYLCASSIAHAVSNQPQHFGDGTRLSIL.